This TCR beta chain was sequenced during a study of blood T cell repertoires in COVID-19. Study-wide background: There were acute and convalescent COVID-19 samples, and they came from the United States, Italy and Spain. Sample material is recorded as cDNA or gDNA derived from T cells, B-cell-depleted T cells, or PBMCs.

Method: immunoSEQ multiplex PCR; TCRdb's copy keeps in-frame clones and lacks some. The sample yields approximately 68,000 clones, roughly 82% seen once. Trimming removed 3 bases from V and 5 bases from J; junction bases left unmatched: 4. Germline loops: CDR1 LNHNV, CDR2 YYDKDF (reference sequence). CDR3 length equals 14 residues. This sequence was found in a human donor in a cohort sampled during active COVID-19. The chain uses TRBV15 and TRBJ2-5; the match to TRBD1 covers 9 bases. Source material: peripheral blood. Here the CDR3 DNA reads TGTGCCACCAGCAGGGACAGGGGCGGGGAGACCCAGTACTTC. It specifies CATSRDRGGETQYF.